This is a list of T cell receptor beta chains from one sample in a study of T cells in Graves' hyperthyroidism and ophthalmopathy. From the multiplex PCR reads, TCRdb called clonotypes with MiXCR, one entry per CDR3 protein. The data show about half a million distinct CDR3 sequences, roughly a sixth seen once. Sequenced sample: blood. These receptors came from a woman in her twenties or thirties with Graves' ophthalmopathy. The CDR3 runs from the conserved cysteine through the conserved F or W. Each record gives: CDR3 length, clone size, V gene, J gene, D gene, CDR3 protein, CDR3 DNA. A D gene is named only where the DNA matches it firmly. Clone size is not always given. Where it is, it says once, few, many or a class for expanded clones.

CDR3 length: 13
clone size: NA
V gene: TRBV30
J gene: TRBJ2-7
D gene: TRBD1
CDR3 protein: CAWSTTGDNEQYF
CDR3 DNA: TGTGCCTGGAGTACGACAGGGGACAACGAGCAGTACTTC

CDR3 length: 14
clone size: many
V gene: TRBV28
J gene: TRBJ2-7
D gene: NA
CDR3 protein: CASSLDPGINEQYF
CDR3 DNA: TGTGCCAGCAGTTTAGACCCAGGGATTAACGAGCAGTACTTC

CDR3 length: 16
clone size: NA
V gene: TRBV12-3/TRBV12-4
J gene: TRBJ2-1
D gene: TRBD1
CDR3 protein: CASSLSVRTGGNEQFF
CDR3 DNA: TGTGCCAGCAGTTTATCTGTCAGGACAGGGGGGAATGAGCAGTTCTTC

CDR3 length: 15
clone size: many
V gene: TRBV5-1
J gene: TRBJ1-1
D gene: NA
CDR3 protein: CASSPRTPWDTEAFF
CDR3 DNA: TGCGCCAGCAGCCCTAGGACACCCTGGGACACTGAAGCTTTCTTT

CDR3 length: 14
clone size: many
V gene: TRBV27
J gene: TRBJ1-5
D gene: NA
CDR3 protein: CASRFDRLNQPQHF
CDR3 DNA: TGTGCCAGCAGGTTCGACAGACTCAATCAGCCCCAGCATTTT

CDR3 length: 15
clone size: NA
V gene: TRBV11-3
J gene: TRBJ2-1
D gene: NA
CDR3 protein: CASSLGFQGLNEQFF
CDR3 DNA: TGTGCCAGCAGCTTAGGCTTTCAGGGGCTGAATGAGCAGTTCTTC

CDR3 length: 17
clone size: few
V gene: TRBV6-1
J gene: TRBJ1-3
D gene: TRBD1
CDR3 protein: CASTILTGVCSGNTIYF
CDR3 DNA: TGTGCCAGCACCATTCTAACAGGGGTTTGCTCTGGAAACACCATATATTTT

CDR3 length: 12
clone size: few
V gene: TRBV4-1
J gene: TRBJ2-7
D gene: NA
CDR3 protein: CASSQKGDEQYF
CDR3 DNA: TGCGCCAGCAGCCAAAAGGGGGACGAGCAGTACTTC

CDR3 length: 16
clone size: many
V gene: TRBV12-3/TRBV12-4
J gene: TRBJ1-5
D gene: NA
CDR3 protein: CASSLSQGIRYQPQHF
CDR3 DNA: TGTGCCAGCAGTTTGTCCCAGGGTATACGTTATCAGCCCCAGCATTTT

CDR3 length: 15
clone size: few
V gene: TRBV19
J gene: TRBJ2-1
D gene: TRBD1
CDR3 protein: CASRSLGQGGNEQFF
CDR3 DNA: TGTGCCAGTAGAAGTCTAGGACAGGGTGGAAATGAGCAGTTCTTC

CDR3 length: 15
clone size: many
V gene: TRBV12-3/TRBV12-4
J gene: TRBJ2-1
D gene: NA
CDR3 protein: CASCLQAALGNEQFF
CDR3 DNA: TGTGCCAGCTGCCTCCAGGCGGCCCTAGGGAATGAGCAGTTCTTC

CDR3 length: 12
clone size: many
V gene: TRBV7-2
J gene: TRBJ2-5
D gene: NA
CDR3 protein: CASSRVQETQYF
CDR3 DNA: TGTGCCAGCAGCCGTGTACAAGAGACCCAGTACTTC

CDR3 length: 14
clone size: few
V gene: TRBV6-2/TRBV6-3
J gene: TRBJ1-5
D gene: TRBD1
CDR3 protein: CASSGGDRGQAQHF
CDR3 DNA: TGTGCCAGCAGTGGCGGGGACAGGGGGCAAGCCCAGCATTTT

CDR3 length: 15
clone size: NA
V gene: TRBV15
J gene: TRBJ2-3
D gene: NA
CDR3 protein: CATSSPLRPTDTQYF
CDR3 DNA: TGTGCCACCAGCAGCCCCCTAAGGCCCACAGATACGCAGTATTTT

CDR3 length: 15
clone size: many
V gene: TRBV20-1
J gene: TRBJ2-3
D gene: TRBD1
CDR3 protein: CSYASGTGGTDTQYF
CDR3 DNA: TGCAGCTACGCCTCCGGGACAGGGGGCACAGATACGCAGTATTTT

CDR3 length: 15
clone size: few
V gene: TRBV19
J gene: TRBJ1-5
D gene: NA
CDR3 protein: CASSIGPERNQPQHF
CDR3 DNA: TGTGCCAGTAGTATTGGGCCAGAACGCAATCAGCCCCAGCATTTT

CDR3 length: 16
clone size: many
V gene: TRBV7-2
J gene: TRBJ2-7
D gene: TRBD2
CDR3 protein: CASSPGFTSGRYEQYF
CDR3 DNA: TGTGCCAGCAGCCCCGGGTTTACTAGCGGAAGATACGAGCAGTACTTC

CDR3 length: 14
clone size: many
V gene: TRBV9
J gene: TRBJ2-1
D gene: NA
CDR3 protein: CASSPLGANNEQFF
CDR3 DNA: TGTGCCAGCAGCCCGCTCGGGGCTAACAATGAGCAGTTCTTC

CDR3 length: 17
clone size: few
V gene: TRBV5-4
J gene: TRBJ2-7
D gene: NA
CDR3 protein: CASSLTRLSGPAAEQYF
CDR3 DNA: TGTGCCAGCAGCTTGACTCGACTTTCGGGCCCCGCGGCAGAGCAGTACTTC

CDR3 length: 19
clone size: many
V gene: TRBV6-2/TRBV6-3
J gene: TRBJ2-1
D gene: TRBD2
CDR3 protein: CASSYSIQGGTSGYNEQFF
CDR3 DNA: TGTGCCAGCAGTTACTCGATTCAGGGAGGGACTAGCGGCTACAATGAGCAGTTCTTC

CDR3 length: 15
clone size: few
V gene: TRBV6-1
J gene: TRBJ1-5
D gene: NA
CDR3 protein: CASSEGGSHNQPQHF
CDR3 DNA: TGTGCCAGCAGTGAAGGGGGGTCCCACAATCAGCCCCAGCATTTT

CDR3 length: 18
clone size: many
V gene: TRBV5-1
J gene: TRBJ2-1
D gene: TRBD2
CDR3 protein: CASSLGLAGRALYNEQFF
CDR3 DNA: TGCGCCAGCAGCTTGGGGTTAGCGGGAAGGGCGCTATACAATGAGCAGTTCTTC

CDR3 length: 13
clone size: NA
V gene: TRBV5-5
J gene: TRBJ2-7
D gene: NA
CDR3 protein: CASSLEQHYKQYF
CDR3 DNA: TGTGCCAGCAGCTTGGAACAGCATTACAAGCAGTACTTC